What follows are 18 T cell receptor beta chains derived from one specimen sequenced in a study of identical twins. TCRdb re-called the 5' RACE reads through MiXCR, storing one row per CDR3 protein. The sample includes around 550,000 distinct CDR3 sequences, 13% to 15% seen only once; the top ten take about 0.4%. The data also belong to a second study, concerning yellow fever vaccine responses in identical twins.

Sequencing input: CD4+ T cells sorted from blood. These receptors came from a woman aged 18 to 35 in good health.

The sample holds a few counts of this clonotype. V is TRBV7-9 and J is TRBJ2-2; the match to TRBD2 covers 10 bases. CDR3 length equals 16 residues. Germline assignment: CDR1 SEHNR and CDR2 FQNEAQ (reference sequence). The ends lost 5 bases at V and 4 bases at J; junction bases unmatched: 7. In DNA form, the CDR3 reads TGTGCCAGCAGCACCGGACTAGCGGCCATCACCGGGGAGCTGTTTTTT. Translating it yields CASSTGLAAITGELFF.

V usage is TRBV20-1 and J usage is TRBJ2-7, with D perhaps given as TRBD1 or TRBD2 (5 bases each). This CDR3 has 13 amino acids. V gave up 0 bases and J gave up 6 bases, with 12 bases separating them. The germline CDR1 and CDR2 sequences are DFQATT and SNEGSKA (reference sequence). CDR3: CSAREPGTFEQYV. In DNA, the CDR3 is TGCAGTGCTAGAGAACCAGGGACCTTCGAGCAGTACGTC.

In its sample, this clonotype was seen a few times. The rearrangement joins TRBV24-1 to TRBJ2-4; D is unresolved. The germline V gene has CDR1 KGHDR and CDR2 SFDVKD. This CDR3 is 13 amino acids long. The V and J ends lost 6 bases and 0 bases respectively, with 5 bases between them. The CDR3 spells CATSHPAKNIQYF. The CDR3 nucleotides are TGTGCCACCAGTCACCCAGCCAAAAACATTCAGTACTTC.

The chain has TRBV28 and TRBJ2-1; D tentatively reads TRBD1 or TRBD2 (5 bases each). The CDR3 is made up of 17 amino acids. Trimming left V 5 bases short and J 7 bases short, with 24 bases between. Germline V gives CDR1 MDHEN, CDR2 SYDVKM. CDR3 loop: CASSPQGEGPKGNEQFF. CDR3 sequence (DNA): TGTGCCAGCAGTCCCCAGGGAGAGGGACCAAAAGGAAATGAGCAGTTCTTC.

This clonotype has a handful of counts. The chain joins TRBV14 to TRBJ1-3, with D unresolved. V was cut by 4 bases and J by 3 bases, with 16 bases left in between. The germline CDR1 and CDR2 sequences are SGHDN and FVKESK. This CDR3 has 16 amino acids. Here the CDR3 reads CASSPWSVQLGNTIYF. In nucleotides, the CDR3 is TGTGCCAGCAGCCCTTGGTCAGTCCAACTTGGAAACACCATATATTTT.

The CDR3 loop is CASSPKGVGPPYEQYF. CDR3 bases: TGTGCCAGCAGTCCTAAAGGAGTCGGGCCACCCTACGAGCAGTACTTC. The chain has TRBV27 and TRBJ2-7; D is ambiguous. There are 16 residues in the CDR3. Per the germline V gene, CDR1 is MNHEY and CDR2 is SMNVEV (reference sequence). Trimming shortened V by 5 bases and J by 2 bases, and 19 bases separated the two germline ends.

The V and J genes are TRBV6-1 and TRBJ2-1; possible D gene TRBD1, 6 bases. Germline V gives CDR1 MNHNS, CDR2 SASEGT. The CDR3 length is 17 residues. V was shortened by 8 bases and J by 1 base, with 21 bases between the two germline ends. CDR3 nucleotide sequence: TGTGCCAGCGCGTCGTGGATTCACAGGGATTCCTACAATGAGCAGTTCTTC. This translates into CASASWIHRDSYNEQFF.

This clonotype was recorded a few times. V usage is TRBV5-1 and J usage is TRBJ2-1; D not resolved. CDR1 is SGHRS, CDR2 YFSETQ, per germline. There are 15 residues in the CDR3. Trimming removed 0 bases from V and 2 bases from J, with 9 bases in between. DNA for the CDR3: TGCGCCAGCAGCTTGGACGGGCTTACCTACAATGAGCAGTTCTTC. This gives the protein CASSLDGLTYNEQFF.

This clonotype was detected a few times. This chain joins TRBV29-1 and TRBJ2-1; D is possibly TRBD1 (5 bases). Germline CDR1 is SQVTM and CDR2 is ANQGSEA. This CDR3 is 10 amino acids long. Trimming left V 6 bases short and J 8 bases short, with 8 bases between. The CDR3 protein is CSVAQDEQFF. CDR3 DNA sequence: TGCAGCGTGGCACAGGATGAGCAGTTCTTC.

This clonotype came up a few times. The chain is built from TRBV28 and TRBJ2-7; 10 bases line up with TRBD1. Losses at the gene ends were 5 bases for V and 5 bases for J; bases not matched to a gene: 9. Looked up from germline, CDR1 is MDHEN and CDR2 is SYDVKM. The CDR3 runs to 15 residues. Written as DNA, the CDR3 is TGTGCCAGCAGTCTCGGGACAGGGGTCACCCACGAGCAGTACTTC. It translates to CASSLGTGVTHEQYF.

This clonotype was observed a handful of times. V gene TRBV7-2 combines with J gene TRBJ2-3, with D maybe TRBD1 (8 bases). The length of the CDR3 is 15 residues. V was cut by 5 bases and J by 4 bases, with 16 bases left in between. Per the germline V gene, CDR1 is SGHTA and CDR2 is FQGNSA. CDR3 bases: TGTGCCAGCAGCCAACAGGGGGGGATGGCAGATACGCAGTATTTT. It encodes CASSQQGGMADTQYF.

The CDR3 here is CASSLIGEVYGYTF. The DNA of the CDR3 is TGTGCCAGCAGTTTGATCGGGGAGGTCTATGGCTACACCTTC. The chain employs TRBV28 and TRBJ1-2, with D unresolved. Trimming pared 3 bases from V and 4 bases from J, leaving 12 bases between. Germline CDR1 MDHEN, CDR2 SYDVKM. This CDR3 has 14 amino acids.

This clonotype was recorded at least ten times. V gene TRBV12-3 or TRBV12-4 combines with J gene TRBJ2-5, with D uncertain. This CDR3 is 13 amino acids long. V was clipped by 6 bases and J by 2 bases, with 10 bases between them. CDR3 region: CASRRYQQETQYF. DNA of the CDR3: TGTGCCAGCAGACGATACCAGCAAGAGACCCAGTACTTC.

The chain couples TRBV12-3 or TRBV12-4 to TRBJ2-7; D may be TRBD1 (6 bases). The V and J ends lost 5 bases and 2 bases respectively, with 16 bases between them. This CDR3 region has 15 residues. The CDR3 coding sequence is TGTGCCAGCAGTCTTAGAGGGGGTTTGGCCTACGAGCAGTACTTC. Its translation: CASSLRGGLAYEQYF.

As to this clonotype: A single base separates this from a much larger clone, so it may be a read error. The gene calls are TRBV20-1 and TRBJ2-1; 11 bases line up with TRBD2. This CDR3 is 17 amino acids long. The germline V gene encodes CDR1 DFQATT and CDR2 SNEGSKA (reference sequence). CDR3 bases: TGCAGGGCTAGAGTATCTAGCGGGGGGTTCTCCTACAATGAGCAGTTCTTC. Translated, it gives CRARVSSGGFSYNEQFF.

The chain recombines TRBV4-2 with TRBJ2-1; 10 nucleotides align to TRBD2. From germline, CDR1 is LGHNA and CDR2 YNFKEQ. This CDR3 is built from 18 residues. V lost 3 bases and J lost 4; bases outside the gene matches: 12. CDR3 sequence reads: CASSHDLAGGSSYNEQFF. The CDR3 nucleotides are TGTGCCAGCAGCCACGACTTAGCGGGGGGATCCTCGTACAATGAGCAGTTCTTC.

The chain has TRBV2 and TRBJ2-1; D may be TRBD1 (6 bases). The CDR3 contains 20 residues. V dropped 3 bases and J dropped 1 base, with 25 bases sitting between them. CDR1 is SNHLY and CDR2 is FYNNEI in the germline V gene. The CDR3 spells CASSDETGTLSKASYNEQFF. CDR3 bases: TGTGCCAGCAGTGACGAAACCGGGACACTCTCCAAGGCATCCTACAATGAGCAGTTCTTC.

The genes are TRBV20-1 and TRBJ2-1; D may correspond to TRBD1 or TRBD2 (6 bases each). The CDR3 is 13 residues long. Germline V gene lookup returns CDR1 DFQATT and CDR2 SNEGSKA (reference sequence). V gave up 3 bases and J gave up 9 bases, with 15 bases separating them. Written as DNA, the CDR3 is TGCAGTGCTAGTGGGGGGCCCACGGGTGAGCAGTTCTTC. This sequence encodes CSASGGPTGEQFF.